The entry below describes one T cell receptor beta chain. The data belong to a study of OX40 agonist ivuxolimab in advanced cancers. Profiled with immunoSEQ multiplex PCR; TCRdb holds only in-frame clones, not every one. The sample lists 55,000 to 70,000 clones; around 89% were seen once. The source was CD4+ or CD8+ T cells sorted from blood, collected in a trial of the OX40 agonist ivuxolimab. This receptor was taken from an adult with an advanced solid tumor such as melanoma, head and neck, liver or kidney cancer.

The CDR3 coding sequence is TGTGCCAGCAGTTACTCGAGAAGACAGAACACTGAAGCTTTCTTT. Residues: CASSYSRRQNTEAFF. V and J are TRBV6-5 and TRBJ1-1; no firm D call. Germline V CDR1 and CDR2: MNHEY, SVGAGI. The CDR3 extends over 15 amino acids. V lost 0 bases and J lost 1, with 9 bases in between.